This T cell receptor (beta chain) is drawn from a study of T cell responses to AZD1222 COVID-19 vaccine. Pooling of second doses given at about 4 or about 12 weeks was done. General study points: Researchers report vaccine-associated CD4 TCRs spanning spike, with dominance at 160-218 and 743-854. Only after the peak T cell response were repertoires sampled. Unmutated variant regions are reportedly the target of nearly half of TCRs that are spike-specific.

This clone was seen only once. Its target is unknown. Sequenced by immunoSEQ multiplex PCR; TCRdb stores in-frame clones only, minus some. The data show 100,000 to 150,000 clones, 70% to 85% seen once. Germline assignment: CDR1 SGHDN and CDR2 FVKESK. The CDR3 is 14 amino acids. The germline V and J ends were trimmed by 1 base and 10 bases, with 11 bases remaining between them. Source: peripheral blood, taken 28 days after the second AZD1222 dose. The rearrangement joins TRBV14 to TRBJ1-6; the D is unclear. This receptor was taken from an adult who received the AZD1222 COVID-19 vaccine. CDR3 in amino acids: CASSQAIRASPLHF. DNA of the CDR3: TGTGCCAGCAGCCAAGCGATAAGGGCCTCACCCCTCCACTTT. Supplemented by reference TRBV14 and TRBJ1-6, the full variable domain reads EAGVTQFPSHSVIEKGQTVTLRCDPISGHDNLYWYRRVMGKEIKFLLHFVKESKQDESGMPNNRFLAERTGGTYSTLKVQPAELEDSGVYFCASSQAIRASPLHFGNGTRLTVT.